This T cell receptor beta chain was found in a study of T-cell reconstitution after alpha-beta-depleted transplantation in children. Study observations and caveats: Among T cells one year after transplant, newly produced cells accounted for most counts and diversity.

TCRbeta library preparation incorporated unique molecular identifiers. TCRdb recomputed calls from the PCR reads with MiXCR, one row per CDR3 protein. Altogether 440,000 or so distinct CDR3 sequences are present, around two fifths being singletons, with the ten largest covering under 35%. This CDR3 spans 14 amino acids. The germline V gene encodes CDR1 MDHEN and CDR2 SYDVKM. Between the trimmed V and J ends, which lost 5 bases and 2 bases, there was a span of 12 bases. Notes on this clonotype: The antigen is unknown.

This receptor was taken from a girl aged 2-15 years with aplastic anemia, due to receive a stem cell transplant. The material was PBMCs, obtained before TCRalphabeta/CD19-depleted stem cell transplant. The chain uses TRBV28 and TRBJ2-5; TRBD2 might be the D (5 bases). The CDR3, as DNA: TGTGCCAGCAGTACCGGAGGCCGACAAGAGACCCAGTACTTC. Encoded protein: CASSTGGRQETQYF.